These 26 T cell receptor beta chains share one sample of origin, sequenced in a study of cytomegalovirus exposure and HLA in healthy donors. Primers included in the PCR were 60 Vbeta and 13 Jbeta primers. The method was immunoSEQ multiplex PCR; TCRdb's version includes in-frame clones alone and lacks a portion of them. The sample includes 310,000 or so clones, around 90% of them seen just once. The source material was PBMCs. Receptor source: a young woman in good health and CMV-seronegative.

The chain combines TRBV5-1 with TRBJ2-1; 9 nucleotides line up with TRBD2. The trim removed 1 base at V and 7 bases at J, leaving 9 bases unmatched. The germline V gene has CDR1 SGHRS and CDR2 YFSETQ. The CDR3 spans 16 residues. CDR3 DNA: TGCGCCAGCAGCTTGAGGGCGGGGGGGGCAGTTAATGAGCAGTTCTTC. Translated, it gives CASSLRAGGAVNEQFF.

The chain links TRBV2 to TRBJ1-1; 8 nucleotides line up with TRBD1. CDR3 length: 17 residues. Trimming cost V 7 bases and J 0 bases; bases outside gene matches: 13. Germline V CDR1 and CDR2: SNHLY, FYNNEI. CDR3 sequence reads: CASTRTGNSGMNTEAFF. CDR3 nucleotide sequence: TGTGCCAGCACTCGGACAGGGAACTCAGGGATGAACACTGAAGCTTTCTTT.

The chain carries TRBV10-1 and TRBJ2-7, with a possible D match to TRBD1 (6 bases). The germline V gene has CDR1 WNHNN and CDR2 SYGVQD (reference sequence). Deletions cut 3 bases from V and 6 bases from J, with 12 bases between. The CDR3 consists of 13 residues. CDR3 in amino acids: CASSEWTDGEQYF. In DNA, the CDR3 is TGCGCCAGCAGTGAATGGACAGATGGCGAGCAGTACTTC.

The chain links TRBV12-5 to TRBJ2-1; 8 bases align to TRBD1. The CDR3 runs 18 residues. Germline lookup yields CDR1 LGHNT and CDR2 FRNRAP. The junction had 15 bases not matched to a gene; V was cut back by 6 bases and J by 2 bases. CDR3 region: CASGGWNERDRTYNEQFF. The DNA for the CDR3 is TGTGCTAGTGGCGGCTGGAATGAACGGGACAGGACCTACAATGAGCAGTTCTTC.

The J gene is TRBJ1-5, the V gene TRBV30, with TRBD1 matching 12 bases. CDR1 GTSNPN and CDR2 SVGIG come from the germline V gene (reference sequence). The CDR3 is 15 amino acids. J was trimmed by 7 bases and V by 1 base; bases with no gene match: 5. As DNA, the CDR3 is TGTGCCTGGAGTGCGGGACAGGGGGCCCACCAGCCCCAGCATTTT. Its protein product is CAWSAGQGAHQPQHF.

J is TRBJ2-3 and V is TRBV19, with D hard to call. The CDR3 is made up of 13 amino acids. Germline CDR1 LNHDA, CDR2 SQIVND (reference sequence). Trimming pared 5 bases from V and 4 bases from J, leaving 10 bases between. This chain's CDR3 is CASSPRLPDTQYF. The DNA of the CDR3 is TGTGCCAGTAGTCCCCGACTGCCAGATACGCAGTATTTT.

In its sample, this clone was seen once. The germline gene is not matched at one end of the junction; a read error may be the cause. Other DNA sequences within the sample encode an identical CDR3. As DNA, the CDR3 is TGTGCCAGCAGTCTAGCATATTCCCCCCTCCACTTT. Translation gives CASSLAYSPLHF. The chain combines TRBV27 with TRBJ1-6; D unclear. This CDR3 comprises 12 residues. The V gene's germline CDR1 is MNHEY and CDR2 SMNVEV (reference sequence).

The chain has TRBV5-1 and TRBJ1-1, with unresolved D. V was clipped by 1 base and J by 5 bases, with 9 bases between them. The germline gives CDR1 SGHRS, CDR2 YFSETQ. CDR3 length equals 13 residues. CDR3 DNA: TGCGCCAGCAGCTTGACAGTAGAGACTGAAGCTTTCTTT. Translated: CASSLTVETEAFF.

V usage is TRBV27 and J usage is TRBJ1-1, with D uncertain. This CDR3 is 13 amino acids long. The germline V and J ends were trimmed by 5 bases and 3 bases, with 10 bases remaining between them. Germline CDR1 and CDR2: MNHEY and SMNVEV (reference sequence). CDR3 DNA sequence: TGTGCCAGCAGTCCCCTTGAGCACACTGAAGCTTTCTTT. This gives the protein CASSPLEHTEAFF.

The chain couples TRBV6-1 to TRBJ1-2; D ambiguous. This CDR3 spans 14 amino acids. V lost 0 bases and J 5 bases, leaving 10 bases between the germline ends. CDR1 and CDR2 from the germline V gene are MNHNS and SASEGT. The CDR3 reads CASSEAEGGYGYTF. The CDR3 DNA reads as TGTGCCAGCAGTGAAGCAGAGGGAGGATATGGCTACACCTTC.

The count of this clone is one. This sequence joins TRBV11-2 and TRBJ2-2; 8 bases match TRBD1. V shed 7 bases and J 6 bases; nucleotides not matched to a gene: 10. Per the germline V gene, CDR1 is SGHAT and CDR2 is FQNNGV. CDR3 length: 15 residues. CDR3 region: CASTSQGVRAGELFF. The DNA of the CDR3 is TGTGCCAGCACCTCACAGGGGGTGAGGGCCGGGGAGCTGTTTTTT.

The count of this clone is one. The junction departs from germline at one end; a sequencing error may be responsible. The chain employs TRBV10-3 and TRBJ1-2; possible D gene TRBD1, 6 bases. CDR3 length: 12 amino acids. CDR1 is ENHRY, CDR2 SYGVKD, per germline. Here the CDR3 DNA reads TGTGCCATCACTGAGCCAGGGGAAGGCTACACCTTC. It codes for CAITEPGEGYTF.

The gene calls are TRBV6-5 and TRBJ2-5; 9 bases agree with TRBD2. Germline CDR1 and CDR2: MNHEY and SVGAGI. The CDR3 length is 15 residues. Germline trimming cut 5 bases from V and 5 bases from J; bases unmatched to any gene: 9. CDR3 coding DNA: TGTGCCAGCAGTACAAGCGGGGGGCCATTGGAGACCCAGTACTTC. Translating it yields CASSTSGGPLETQYF.

The V gene is TRBV19, the J gene TRBJ2-5, with TRBD1 matching 8 bases. The CDR3 length is 15 residues. V dropped 5 bases and J dropped 4; count of bases not matched to a gene: 9. Germline CDR1 reads LNHDA; CDR2 reads SQIVND (reference sequence). CDR3 sequence: CASSVGQGLGETQYF. In DNA, the CDR3 is TGTGCCAGTAGTGTCGGACAGGGTTTAGGAGAGACCCAGTACTTC. Full variable domain (rest looked up from reference TRBV19 and TRBJ2-5): DGGITQSPKYLFRKEGQNVTLSCEQNLNHDAMYWYRQDPGQGLRLIYYSQIVNDFQKGDIAEGYSVSREKKESFPLTVTSAQKNPTAFYLCASSVGQGLGETQYFGPGTRLLVL.

The chain links TRBV12-5 to TRBJ2-1; 15 nucleotides agree with TRBD2. From germline, CDR1 is LGHNT and CDR2 FRNRAP. Germline trimming cut 1 base from V and 15 bases from J; bases unmatched to any gene: 10. The CDR3 covers 16 residues. The chain's CDR3 is CASGLELGLAGGLLFF. The DNA for the CDR3 is TGTGCTAGTGGTTTGGAATTGGGACTAGCGGGGGGCCTGTTGTTCTTC.

This clone was counted a single time. This sequence joins TRBV9 and TRBJ2-3, with D perhaps matching TRBD1 (6 bases). Trimming cost V 0 bases and J 2 bases, with 10 bases left between them. This CDR3 is 15 amino acids long. Germline assignment: CDR1 SGDLS and CDR2 YYNGEE. The CDR3, as DNA: TGTGCCAGCAGCGTAGCAGGGGTACACACAGATACGCAGTATTTT. It is translated as CASSVAGVHTDTQYF.

The chain's CDR3 is CASSLGTGVVNEKLFF. As DNA, the CDR3 is TGTGCCAGCAGCTTGGGGACAGGGGTAGTTAATGAAAAACTGTTTTTT. The chain has TRBV5-6 and TRBJ1-4; 9 nucleotides line up with TRBD1. The CDR3 length is 16 residues. V trimming: 0 bases; J trimming: 4 bases; junction bases outside the gene matches: 4. Germline CDR1 reads SGHDT; CDR2 reads YYEEEE.

Here the CDR3 reads CSVDDRFNYGYTF. As DNA, the CDR3 is TGCAGCGTTGATGACAGATTCAACTATGGCTACACCTTC. The chain recombines TRBV29-1 with TRBJ1-2, with D possibly being TRBD1 (5 bases). The V end was cut by 3 bases, the J end by 2 bases, with 10 bases between. Germline lookup yields CDR1 SQVTM and CDR2 ANQGSEA. The CDR3 consists of 13 residues.

The V gene is TRBV7-2, the J gene TRBJ2-5, with 7 bases matching TRBD1. Germline trimming cut 0 bases from V and 0 bases from J; bases unmatched to any gene: 4. The CDR3 covers 16 residues. The germline V gene encodes CDR1 SGHTA and CDR2 FQGNSA. CDR3 region: CASSLATGYYQETQYF. The CDR3 DNA is TGTGCCAGCAGCTTAGCGACAGGGTATTACCAAGAGACCCAGTACTTC.

In DNA form, the CDR3 reads TGTGCCAGCAGCAAAGCTCAGGGGACTAGCGGGGAAAAAGGGTCCTACGAGCAGTACTTC. Encoded protein: CASSKAQGTSGEKGSYEQYF. The gene calls are TRBV21-1 and TRBJ2-7; the D segment call TRBD2 is taken from the table without a DNA check. TRBV21-1 is marked as a pseudogene. This CDR3 is 20 amino acids long.

The rearrangement uses TRBV29-1 and TRBJ1-4; D is undetermined. This CDR3 is built from 15 residues. Germline CDR1 SQVTM, CDR2 ANQGSEA. Trimming shortened V by 4 bases and J by 0 bases, and 12 bases separated the two germline ends. CDR3 protein: CSVALDGSTNEKLFF. The CDR3 nucleotides are TGCAGCGTTGCCCTAGACGGATCAACTAATGAAAAACTGTTTTTT.

The chain links TRBV6-6 to TRBJ2-7; no reliable D call. The CDR3 runs 13 residues. The V gene's germline CDR1 is MNHNY and CDR2 SVGAGI (reference sequence). Trimming took 2 bases from V and 5 from J, leaving 10 bases between them. Here the CDR3 reads CASSYGLQNEQYF. In nucleotides, the CDR3 is TGTGCCAGCAGTTACGGCCTCCAAAACGAGCAGTACTTC.

The chain is built from TRBV6-4 and TRBJ1-2, with 7 nucleotides matching TRBD1. This CDR3 has 16 amino acids. Unmatched junction bases numbered 11, after V lost 0 bases and J lost 7 bases. Per germline, CDR1 MRHNA and CDR2 SNTAGT. The CDR3 spells CASSDSIGTVLSGYTF. The CDR3 DNA reads as TGTGCCAGCAGTGACTCGATCGGGACAGTTTTATCTGGCTACACCTTC.

The gene calls are TRBV7-2 and TRBJ1-2, with D perhaps matching TRBD1 (5 bases). The CDR3 covers 15 residues. V was trimmed by 3 bases and J by 5 bases, leaving 16 bases between them. CDR1 SGHTA and CDR2 FQGNSA come from the germline V gene. CDR3 loop: CASSFPNQGSYGYTF. The CDR3 DNA reads as TGTGCCAGCAGCTTTCCGAATCAGGGATCGTATGGCTACACCTTC.

The chain uses TRBV19 and TRBJ2-1; the D gene is possibly TRBD1 (7 bases). Germline lookup yields CDR1 LNHDA and CDR2 SQIVND (reference sequence). The CDR3 extends over 16 amino acids. Trimming removed 8 bases at V and 0 bases at J, with 17 bases between. CDR3 DNA: TGTGCCAGTCGACGTGCAGGGGGGAGCTCCTACAATGAGCAGTTCTTC. Its protein is CASRRAGGSSYNEQFF. The full variable domain, completed using reference TRBV19 and TRBJ2-1, is DGGITQSPKYLFRKEGQNVTLSCEQNLNHDAMYWYRQDPGQGLRLIYYSQIVNDFQKGDIAEGYSVSREKKESFPLTVTSAQKNPTAFYLCASRRAGGSSYNEQFFGPGTRLTVL.

V gene TRBV6-1 combines with J gene TRBJ1-6; tentative D call: TRBD1 (5 bases). V lost 2 bases to trimming and J lost 10 bases, with 12 bases between them. Germline CDR1 and CDR2: MNHNS and SASEGT. The CDR3 runs 14 residues. The CDR3, as DNA: TGTGCCAGCAGTGAATGGGTGACAGTCTCACCCCTCCACTTT. Its translation: CASSEWVTVSPLHF.